Described below is a single TCR beta chain sequence and its context. Its antigen remains unknown. The junction had 1 base not matched to a gene; V was cut back by 5 bases and J by 9 bases. Germline V gene lookup returns CDR1 LNHDA and CDR2 SQIVND (reference sequence). This CDR3 spans 12 amino acids. The data were taken from a study of cytomegalovirus exposure and HLA in healthy donors. Use of 60 Vbeta and 13 Jbeta primers characterized the PCR. Only in-frame clones appear in the TCRdb table, and some are missing; sequencing was by immunoSEQ multiplex PCR. This repertoire shows 180,000 or so clones, about 82% found once; its top ten account for about 1.9%. Points from the study as a whole: 87-base-pair reads could not separate some V segments, including TRBV6-2 and TRBV6-3. When a later analysis compared HLA-associated TCR beta chains with equally common others, the HLA-associated chains turned out to be more clonally expanded and to have lower generation probabilities. An analysis that was carried out later associated 15,000 to 20,000 TCR beta sequences with HLA alleles at 0.05 false discovery rate.

The material sequenced was PBMCs. This sequence joins TRBV19 and TRBJ1-6; 7 positions match TRBD1. This sequence was found in a woman aged 30 to 39 in good health and CMV-seronegative. CDR3 protein: CASSDRASPLHF. CDR3 nucleotides: TGTGCCAGTAGTGACAGGGCTTCACCCCTCCACTTT.